This T cell receptor (beta chain) was sequenced for a study of OX40 agonist ivuxolimab in advanced cancers. V was clipped by 4 bases and J by 3 bases, with 17 bases between them. Germline CDR1 reads SGHRS; CDR2 reads YFSETQ. The CDR3 has 16 amino acids. Some clones are missing from TCRdb's copy, which holds only in-frame ones; the method was immunoSEQ multiplex PCR. The profile covers 60,000 to 90,000 clones, with 87% appearing a single time and around 5.9% taken by the ten largest. The V and J genes are TRBV5-1 and TRBJ1-3; maybe TRBD1 (5 bases). The clonotype originates from an adult with an advanced solid tumor such as melanoma, head and neck, liver or kidney cancer. This specimen consisted of CD4+ or CD8+ T cells sorted from blood, obtained in a trial of the OX40 agonist ivuxolimab. CDR3 sequence (DNA): TGCGCCAGCAGCCAGAGGTGGGGGGAAGATGGAAACACCATATATTTT. Encoded protein: CASSQRWGEDGNTIYF.